The T cell receptor (beta chain) under discussion was sequenced for a study of shared clonotypes between healthy human individuals. Across the whole study: Ranging from 18 to 49 in age, donors were two women and a few men.

Details on this clone: The antigen is undetermined.

The assay was immunoSEQ multiplex PCR, and TCRdb's table has in-frame clones only and misses some. Among 520,000 or so clones, about four fifths were seen once, and the ten largest hold 13%. Extraction of genomic DNA in unsorted samples used approximately 96 million PBMCs. Broader study findings: Among donors, clonotype sharing was expected to be affected by sequencing depth. Researchers sampled blood only, noting tissue repertoires likely differ.

The sequenced sample was PBMCs. The source of this sequence is a middle-aged woman in good health. Some clones in this sample may be carry-over from other donors' samples.

The CDR3 DNA is TGTGCCAGCAGTCTACCGCCCGGCTACACCTTC. It translates to CASSLPPGYTF. The chain links TRBV6-6 to TRBJ1-2; D not certain. There are 11 residues in the CDR3. Germline values: CDR1 MNHNY, CDR2 SVGAGI (reference sequence). The V end was cut by 5 bases, the J end by 8 bases, with 9 bases between.